Included here is one TCR beta chain sequence, with context. This clonotype registers as medium-sized (0.01 to 0.1%) within its sample. Its target antigen remains unknown. No base quality information exists; no much larger clone differs at one position. This sample stems from a study of yellow fever vaccine responses in identical twins (dated by TCRdb to 2017 to 2018). Broadly, across the study: The study precisely tracked vaccine-responding T cell clones in identical twins.

The paper as a whole reports these results and caveats: The T cell response to vaccination in identical twins was reported by the authors to appear partly convergent and partly personalized.

The method behind the library was RT-PCR. Reads for this sample came from an Illumina HiSeq 2500. TCRdb applied fastp at Q25 and MiXCR to the public reads, then kept only in-frame beta chains. All rows with the same CDR3 protein become a single entry with the most common DNA and genes. This sample comprises over a thousand distinct CDR3 sequences, roughly 6.2% of them detected only once. Of the sample, 8.5% to 14% falls within the top ten clones. The specimen was T cells from blood (PBMCs), unsorted or a sorted subset (not recorded which), collected before or after yellow fever vaccination (not recorded which). This clonotype was sampled from a woman between 18 and 29 years old who received the yellow fever vaccine. Donor details come from another sample of the same person, matched by shared clones.

The CDR3 here reads CASSHPGATKVVSPLHF. The DNA sequence reads TGTGCCAGCAGCCACCCCGGGGCCACCAAGGTAGTGTCACCCCTCCACTTT. The V and J genes are TRBV11-1 and TRBJ1-6; the D region possibly corresponds to TRBD1 (5 bases align). V is reduced by 5 bases and J by 10 bases, leaving a spacing of 24 bases between them. The CDR3 contains 17 residues, cysteine and phenylalanine counted. Kept here is only the CDR3 DNA, which spans 51 bases and is read in frame from base 1. According to the germline V gene (reference sequence), CDR1 reads SGHAT and CDR2 reads FQDESV.